This TCR beta chain was identified in a study of T cell responses to AZD1222 COVID-19 vaccine. Study overall: Both about-4-week and about-12-week second-dose recipients were combined.

Profiled with immunoSEQ multiplex PCR; TCRdb holds only in-frame clones, not every one. The sample comprises fewer than 150,000 clones, around 86% of which are singletons, and 7.7% rests with the top ten. In germline, CDR1 is SGHAT, CDR2 FQDESV (reference sequence). The length of the CDR3 is 16 residues. Trimming at V came to 5 bases and at J to 4 bases, leaving 12 bases not matched to a gene. Overall study findings and caveats: Nearly half of spike-specific TCRs reportedly target unmutated variant regions. Regions 160-218 and 743-854 dominated among vaccine-associated CD4 TCRs spanning spike.

Comments on this clone: Its antigen remains unidentified.

The chain combines TRBV11-1 with TRBJ2-7; 9 bases are shared with TRBD2. The sequenced sample was peripheral blood, obtained on day 0 of AZD1222 vaccination. This clonotype was obtained from an adult in good health. The CDR3 is CASSQGRTSDRYEQYF. The CDR3 DNA follows: TGTGCCAGCAGCCAGGGGCGGACTAGCGACAGATACGAGCAGTACTTC.